The rows below give T cell receptor beta chains drawn from one sample of a study of shared clonotypes between healthy human individuals. The assay was immunoSEQ multiplex PCR, and TCRdb's table has in-frame clones only and misses some. The sample yields millions of clones, just over 90% seen once. The sequencing input was naive CD4+ T cells sorted from blood. These receptors were collected from a young man in good health. Both conserved end residues are part of each CDR3. The order of the fields is clone size, V gene, J gene, CDR3 protein. Clone sizes are given selectively: once, few, many, or a class where the clone is expanded.

>-|TRBV4-3|TRBJ2-7
CASSQLLAGLYEQYF
>-|TRBV5-4|TRBJ2-7
CASSLGLADSYEQYF
>-|TRBV7-9|TRBJ2-2
CASSHLETGELFF
>-|TRBV13|TRBJ2-7
CASSPRRTSYEQYF
>once|TRBV30|TRBJ2-6
CAWTTMSGRVFIGANVLTF
>-|TRBV7-9|-
CASKTSGYEQYF
>-|TRBV6-4|TRBJ2-2
CASSRDRGSGELFF
>once|TRBV19|TRBJ2-1
CASSFSRDSRNEQFF
>-|TRBV4-2|TRBJ1-6
CASSVGPSSYNSPLHF
>once|TRBV7-9|TRBJ2-5
CASSQSGSGETQYF
>-|TRBV19|TRBJ1-5
CASSIETGLQPQHF
>once|TRBV5-6|TRBJ1-3
CASSWGPTGGSGNTIYF
>-|TRBV6-1|TRBJ1-2
CASSDLDSPFYGYTF
>-|TRBV20-1|TRBJ2-3
CSAFTTDTQYF
>-|TRBV9|TRBJ2-7
CASSVGGGTSYEQYF
>few|TRBV5-4|TRBJ1-5
CASSPEGHQPQHF